This TCR beta chain was sequenced during a study of PD-L1 blockade in urothelial cancer. The wider study: Reported median T cell count for blood samples was around 140,000.

The time point was: pretreatment peripheral blood. CDR3 length: 10 residues. Germline CDR1 SEHNR, CDR2 FQNEAQ (reference sequence). V lost 5 bases, J lost 10 bases, and 6 bases lay in between. TCRdb keeps only in-frame clones here, not all; method: immunoSEQ multiplex PCR. Among just under 65,000 clones listed, roughly four fifths were seen once. The TCR was taken from a man between 65 and 80 years old with urothelial cancer. The V and J genes are TRBV7-9 and TRBJ2-1; D call uncertain. Sequencing used PBMCs, obtained around atezolizumab (anti-PD-L1) treatment. The DNA for the CDR3 is TGTGCCAGCAGCCAACTCGAGCAGTTCTTC. This sequence encodes CASSQLEQFF.